The 9 T cell receptor beta chains given below trace back to one sample, sequenced in a study of cytomegalovirus exposure and HLA in healthy donors. PCR primers comprised 60 Vbeta and 13 Jbeta primers. Method: immunoSEQ multiplex PCR; TCRdb's copy keeps in-frame clones and lacks some. This table has more than 85,000 clones, 79% appearing once. Material: PBMCs. The receptors here all came from a female donor in good health and CMV-seropositive.

V usage is TRBV4-3 and J usage is TRBJ2-1; TRBD2 agrees at 10 bases. Trimming took 0 bases from V and 10 from J; bases not matched to a gene: 12. This CDR3 comprises 17 residues. Germline CDR1 reads LGHNA; CDR2 reads YSLEER. The CDR3 loop is CASSQDPAGGPGWEQFF. CDR3 DNA sequence: TGCGCCAGCAGCCAAGATCCAGCGGGGGGGCCCGGGTGGGAGCAGTTCTTC.

The V gene is TRBV4-2, the J gene TRBJ2-4; D possibly corresponds to TRBD2 (5 bases). V was pared by 4 bases and J by 1 base, with 17 bases between. Per germline, CDR1 LGHNA and CDR2 YNFKEQ. The CDR3 covers 17 residues. The CDR3 bases are TGTGCCAGCAGCCCTACCCGACTAAATCTGGCCAAAAACATTCAGTACTTC. As protein: CASSPTRLNLAKNIQYF.

J is TRBJ2-7 and V is TRBV11-2, with unresolved D. This CDR3 has 11 residues. Per germline, CDR1 SGHAT and CDR2 FQNNGV. With 0 bases removed from V and 11 bases from J, the gap between germline ends came to 8 bases. The CDR3 here is CASSLDSPEYF. CDR3 sequence (DNA): TGTGCCAGCAGCTTAGATTCCCCCGAGTACTTC.

V is TRBV30 and J is TRBJ1-2, with D possibly being TRBD1 (6 bases). V was clipped by 3 bases and J by 4 bases, with 9 bases between them. This CDR3 is built from 12 residues. Germline V gene sequence: CDR1 GTSNPN, CDR2 SVGIG (reference sequence). DNA for the CDR3: TGTGCCTGGAGCCCGACAGGCTATGGCTACACCTTC. Protein product: CAWSPTGYGYTF.

The chain is built from TRBV7-9 and TRBJ2-7, with 13 positions matching TRBD2. Germline V lookup: CDR1 SEHNR, CDR2 FQNEAQ (reference sequence). The length of the CDR3 is 16 residues. V lost 4 bases and J lost 7; bases outside the gene matches: 10. The CDR3 nucleotides are TGTGCCAGCAGCTCACTAGCTCCGGGACTAGCGGGGGAGCAGTACTTC. Amino acid sequence: CASSSLAPGLAGEQYF.

This clone is a singleton in its sample. The chain couples TRBV25-1 to TRBJ2-3, with D maybe TRBD2 (5 bases). V lost 3 bases and J lost 5, with 15 bases in between. CDR1 is MGHDK and CDR2 is SYGVNS in the germline V gene. The CDR3 has 15 residues. CDR3 amino acids: CASSEGGLSGDTQYF. CDR3 coding DNA: TGTGCCAGCAGTGAGGGCGGGTTGTCCGGAGATACGCAGTATTTT.

About this clone itself: An end of the junction does not agree with germline; a read error may underlie this. The rearrangement joins TRBV4-1 to TRBJ1-2, with D possibly TRBD1 on 5 matching bases. Germline CDR1 MGHRA, CDR2 YSYEKL. The CDR3 loop spans 14 amino acids. The chain's CDR3 is CANSAGWRDYGYTF. The CDR3 region has the DNA TGCGCCAACAGCGCAGGGTGGAGAGACTATGGCTACACCTTC.

This rearrangement joins TRBV21-1 to TRBJ1-5; TRBD1, the table's D call, was not compared with the DNA. TRBV21-1 constitutes a pseudogene. The CDR3 is made up of 19 amino acids. The CDR3 protein is CASSGTDRLGLRGNQPQHF. CDR3 DNA sequence: TGTGCCAGCAGCGGAACAGACAGGTTGGGCCTCAGGGGCAATCAGCCCCAGCATTTT.

This chain joins TRBV6-6 and TRBJ2-2; 8 bases match TRBD1. The CDR3 totals 14 residues. The V gene end was trimmed by 8 bases and the J gene end by 5 bases; junction bases not matched to a gene: 7. The germline V gene has CDR1 MNHNY and CDR2 SVGAGI (reference sequence). DNA for the CDR3: TGTGCCAGCCTGGACAGGGCCCCTACCGGGGAGCTGTTTTTT. As protein: CASLDRAPTGELFF.